A single sample gave rise to the 9 T cell receptor beta chains below, sequenced in a study of CD8+ T cells in alopecia areata. The authors extracted RNA and reverse transcribed it into cDNA as the sequencing template. This table comes from immunoSEQ multiplex PCR, and its TCRdb copy is limited to in-frame clones, with some not included. The sample carries around 200,000 clones, roughly 53% recorded once. As for treatment: oral pan-JAK inhibitor, 5-10 mg twice daily. The sequenced sample was CD8+ T cells sorted from blood, obtained at week 24, from a patient treated with tofacitinib. Every receptor here comes from a human donor with alopecia areata.

This clone was counted a single time. The CDR3 nucleotides are TGTGCCAGTGCCTCGCCCTCCGACAGGGTTCCTTATGGCTACACCTTC. The encoded protein is CASASPSDRVPYGYTF. V is TRBV7-9 and J is TRBJ1-2; TRBD1 agrees at 7 bases. The CDR3 is made up of 16 amino acids. Germline V gives CDR1 SEHNR, CDR2 FQNEAQ (reference sequence). The V and J ends lost 9 bases and 5 bases, in that order; junction bases with no gene match: 18.

The chain carries TRBV29-1 and TRBJ1-2; D remains unclear. Germline V lookup: CDR1 SQVTM, CDR2 ANQGSEA. Trimming took 4 bases from V and 2 from J, leaving 5 bases between them. The CDR3 has 11 amino acids. As DNA, the CDR3 is TGCAGCGTTGCGGGGAACTATGGCTACACCTTC. Its translation is CSVAGNYGYTF.

V and J are TRBV5-6 and TRBJ2-1, with D perhaps TRBD1 (6 bases). The CDR3 contains 16 residues. Germline CDR1 reads SGHDT; CDR2 reads YYEEEE. Trimming took 6 bases from V and 5 from J, leaving 21 bases between them. CDR3 loop: CASNRGNRVEDNEQFF. The CDR3 coding sequence is TGTGCCAGCAACCGAGGAAACAGGGTTGAGGACAATGAGCAGTTCTTC.

The rearrangement uses TRBV19 and TRBJ1-5; possibly TRBD1 for D (6 bases). Trimming removed 7 bases from V and 3 bases from J, with 19 bases in between. The length of the CDR3 is 16 residues. CDR1 LNHDA and CDR2 SQIVND come from the germline V gene (reference sequence). The CDR3 DNA is TGTGCCAGTACCCCCCCACACACAGGGTCCAATCAGCCCCAGCATTTT. This codes for CASTPPHTGSNQPQHF.

The sample holds a few counts of this clone. The chain employs TRBV30 and TRBJ1-1, with a tentative D call TRBD1 (5 bases). Germline V gives CDR1 GTSNPN, CDR2 SVGIG (reference sequence). The CDR3 runs to 13 residues. Trimming removed 3 bases from V and 6 bases from J, with 14 bases in between. The CDR3 protein is CAWRQGFAAEAFF. The CDR3, as DNA: TGTGCCTGGAGGCAGGGATTTGCGGCTGAAGCTTTCTTT.

V gene TRBV6-1 combines with J gene TRBJ2-3; the D call may be TRBD1 or TRBD2 (5 bases each). Germline CDR1 MNHNS, CDR2 SASEGT. The CDR3 covers 17 residues. Trimming removed 2 bases at V and 6 bases at J, with 21 bases between. CDR3 amino acids: CASSEWGFSLRADTQYF. CDR3 nucleotides: TGTGCCAGCAGTGAATGGGGGTTTTCCTTGCGGGCCGATACGCAGTATTTT.

The V call is TRBV7-2, the J call TRBJ2-5; D not resolved. Trimming cost V 6 bases and J 3 bases, with 11 bases left between them. The CDR3 totals 13 residues. The germline CDR1 and CDR2 sequences are SGHTA and FQGNSA. The CDR3 protein is CASRRAGKETQYF. CDR3 sequence (DNA): TGTGCCAGCAGGAGAGCAGGAAAAGAGACCCAGTACTTC.

The chain couples TRBV27 to TRBJ2-7; possibly TRBD2 for D (5 bases). The V end lost 4 bases, the J end lost 4 bases, and 8 bases lay between the germline ends. From germline, CDR1 is MNHEY and CDR2 SMNVEV (reference sequence). This CDR3 region has 12 residues. DNA of the CDR3: TGTGCCAGCAGTTCTGGGAGTTACGAGCAGTACTTC. It is translated as CASSSGSYEQYF.

The count of this clone is one. This chain uses TRBV6-5 with TRBJ2-7, with TRBD1 matching over 9 bases. Losses at the gene ends were 5 bases for V and 6 bases for J; bases not matched to a gene: 11. The germline V gene encodes CDR1 MNHEY and CDR2 SVGAGI. The CDR3 is 15 residues long. The CDR3 nucleotides are TGTGCCAGCAGTCTGGGACAGGGTGTTATGTCCGAGCAGTACTTC. It is translated as CASSLGQGVMSEQYF.